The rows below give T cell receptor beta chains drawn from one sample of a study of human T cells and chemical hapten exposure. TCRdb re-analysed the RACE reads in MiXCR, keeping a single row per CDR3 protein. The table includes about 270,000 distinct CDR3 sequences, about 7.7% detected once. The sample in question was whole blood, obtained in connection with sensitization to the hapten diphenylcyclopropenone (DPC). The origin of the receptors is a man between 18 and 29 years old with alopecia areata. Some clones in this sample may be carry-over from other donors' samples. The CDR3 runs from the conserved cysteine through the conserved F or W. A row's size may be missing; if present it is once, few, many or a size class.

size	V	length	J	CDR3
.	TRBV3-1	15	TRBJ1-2	CASSQVRQRNYGYTF
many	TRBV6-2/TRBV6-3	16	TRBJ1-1	CASSYSKASGNTEAFF
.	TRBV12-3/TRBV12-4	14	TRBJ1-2	CASTLRGLNYGYTF
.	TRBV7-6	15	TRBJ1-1	CASSPGPPGGTEAFF
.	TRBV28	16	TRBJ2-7	CASSFARTGTTYEQYF
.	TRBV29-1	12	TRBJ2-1	CSVEAGGDEQFF
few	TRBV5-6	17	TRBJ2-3	CASSLSEGPFSTDTQYF
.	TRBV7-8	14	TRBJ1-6	CASSPTGLDSPLHF
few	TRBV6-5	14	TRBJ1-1	CASRKGYRVTEAFF
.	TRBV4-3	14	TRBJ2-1	CASSQARLAGEQFF
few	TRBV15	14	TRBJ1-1	CASTRNRVNTEAFF
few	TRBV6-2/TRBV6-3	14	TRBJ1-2	CASRSNSEVNGYTF
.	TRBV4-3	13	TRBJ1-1	CASSQEGGSEAFF
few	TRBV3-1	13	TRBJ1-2	CASRRQGDYGYTF
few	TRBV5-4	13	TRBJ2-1	CASRTSGGNEQFF
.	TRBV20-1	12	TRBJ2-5	CSVSTLQETQYF
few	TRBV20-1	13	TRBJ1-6	CSASQAYNSPLHF
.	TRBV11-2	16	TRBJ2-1	CASSLTTSGGVNEQFF
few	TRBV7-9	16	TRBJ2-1	CASSPRSTGGPNEQFF
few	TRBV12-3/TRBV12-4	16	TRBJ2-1	CASRPTTSGGYNEQFF
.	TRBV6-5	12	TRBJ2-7	CASSYSGGEQYF
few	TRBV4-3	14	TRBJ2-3	CASSQVPNGGTQYF
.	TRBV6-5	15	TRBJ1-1	CASSYSRSGRTEAFF
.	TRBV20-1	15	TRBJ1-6	CSARDGVSYNSPLHF
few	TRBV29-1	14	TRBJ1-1	CSAQTGTQNTEAFF
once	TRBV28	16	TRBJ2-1	CATFLSSGSRYNEQFF
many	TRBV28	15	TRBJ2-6	CASSHSSSGANVLTF
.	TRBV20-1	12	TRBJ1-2	CSARITNYGYTF
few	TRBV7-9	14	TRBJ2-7	CASSTRDGNYEQYF
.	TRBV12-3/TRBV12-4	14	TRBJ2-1	CASTLIMGGDEQFF
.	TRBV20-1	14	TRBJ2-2	CSAREGTGTGELFF
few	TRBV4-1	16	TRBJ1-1	CASSQVARSMNTEAFF
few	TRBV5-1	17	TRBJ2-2	CASSLVFRKENTGELFF
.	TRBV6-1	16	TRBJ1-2	CASSEGNHRSAHGYTF
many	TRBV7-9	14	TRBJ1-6	CASSTGQGRSPLHF
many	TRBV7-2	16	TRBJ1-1	CASSTTGGVLNTEAFF
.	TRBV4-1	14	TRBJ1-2	CASSQGGRDGGYTF
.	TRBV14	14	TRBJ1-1	CASSHLNRGGEAFF
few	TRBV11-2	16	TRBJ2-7	CASSLGRGQGRYEQYF
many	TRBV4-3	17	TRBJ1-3	CASSQGGRGWSGNTIYF
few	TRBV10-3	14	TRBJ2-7	CAISELWGRYEQYF
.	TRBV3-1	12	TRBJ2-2	CASSHEAGELFF
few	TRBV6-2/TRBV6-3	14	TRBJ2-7	CASSHQGATYEQYF
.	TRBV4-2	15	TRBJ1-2	CASSQSYRGRDGYTF
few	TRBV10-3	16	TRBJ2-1	CAISESSGTALNEQFF
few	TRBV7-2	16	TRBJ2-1	CASSKGGGGSYNEQFF
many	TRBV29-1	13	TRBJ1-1	CSVDRGPNTEAFF